This T cell receptor beta chain came from a study of CXCR3-negative and CXCR3-positive naive CD8 T cells. The study, taken as a whole, reports: The naive subsets expressed comparable surface CD5, and the authors inferred TCR strength from TRB CDR3 properties. TRB CDR3s of CXCR3-positive naive cells were more hydrophobic than those of CXCR3-negative naive cells. For memory CD8+ cells diversity was much lower, but both naive subsets had comparably high diversity.

As regards this clonotype: Its specificity is not known.

The authors made the TRB cDNA libraries by 5' RACE using UMI labels. TCRdb derives one entry per CDR3 protein from the 5' RACE reads, leaving out DNA. The sample totals some 130,000 distinct CDR3 sequences. Each CD8+ T cell subset was sorted in triplicate, hundreds of thousands of cells each. CDR3 length: 16 amino acids. Germline-derived CDR1 and CDR2 are MGHRA and YSYEKL. The source of this sequence is a human donor in good health. Some clones in this sample may be carry-over from other donors' samples. The sample consisted of naive CXCR3+ CD8+ T cells from blood. Documented subset: CD45RO-CCR7+CD27+CD95- naive CD8+ T cells expressing CXCR3 (TNR3+). The chain recombines TRBV4-1 with TRBJ2-7; TCRdb's D gene call, TRBD1, goes unchecked for lack of DNA. CDR3 loop: CASSQVSLASQYEQYF.